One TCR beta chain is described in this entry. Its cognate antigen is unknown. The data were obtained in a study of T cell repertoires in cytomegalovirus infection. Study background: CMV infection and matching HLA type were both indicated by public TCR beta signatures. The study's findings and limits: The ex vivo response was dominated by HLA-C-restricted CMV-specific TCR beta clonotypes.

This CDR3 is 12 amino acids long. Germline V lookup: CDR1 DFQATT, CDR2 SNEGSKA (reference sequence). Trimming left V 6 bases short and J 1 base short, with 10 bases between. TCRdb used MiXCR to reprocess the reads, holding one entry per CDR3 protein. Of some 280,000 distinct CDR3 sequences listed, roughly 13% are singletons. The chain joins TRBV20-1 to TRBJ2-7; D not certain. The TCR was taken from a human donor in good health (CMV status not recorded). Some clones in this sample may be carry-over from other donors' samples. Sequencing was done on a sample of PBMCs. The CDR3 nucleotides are TGCAGTGCCACCGACAATTCCTACGAGCAGTACTTC. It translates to CSATDNSYEQYF.